The TCR beta chain described here comes from a study of radiotherapy plus CTLA-4 blockade in lung cancer. In the study overall: Of the patients, 18% showed objective responses and around 29% attained disease control. Study observations and caveats: Blood-borne expansion of tumor-derived TCR clones followed radiotherapy plus ipilimumab.

Focal radiation plus CTLA-4 blockade with ipilimumab was administered to patients who had chemo-refractory metastatic non-small-cell lung cancer. The ends were cut back, 2 bases at V and 3 bases at J, with 13 bases in the middle. Germline CDR1 and CDR2: MNHNS and SASEGT. The CDR3 runs 15 residues. This clone has a single count. Its antigen is not known. Data came from immunoSEQ multiplex PCR; TCRdb stores just in-frame clones and leaves some out. Among roughly 24,000 clones listed, roughly 79% were seen once. The TCR sequence derives from a human donor with non-small cell lung cancer that progressed on radiotherapy plus ipilimumab. V is TRBV6-1 and J is TRBJ1-2; D is perhaps TRBD1 (5 bases). The source was peripheral blood, collected from a patient treated with radiotherapy plus ipilimumab. CDR3 region: CASSENGGAYYGYTF. The CDR3 DNA reads as TGTGCCAGCAGTGAAAATGGGGGTGCCTACTATGGCTACACCTTC.